This T cell receptor beta chain was retrieved from a study of cytomegalovirus exposure and HLA in healthy donors. As regards this clone: One end of the junction does not line up with germline, which may come from a read error.

A multiplex PCR was run with 60 Vbeta primers and 13 Jbeta primers. Only in-frame clones appear in the TCRdb table, and some are missing; sequencing was by immunoSEQ multiplex PCR. The sample yields tens of thousands of clones, around 84% seen once. The specimen was PBMCs. The clonotype was recovered from a man aged 18 to 30 in good health and CMV-seronegative.

Here the CDR3 DNA reads TGTGCCAGCAGCCCACCGACAGGGTTTCTGTTGTTT. Amino acid sequence: CASSPPTGFLLF. This chain links TRBV7-2 with TRBJ1-1; 7 bases match TRBD1. Germline V lookup: CDR1 SGHTA, CDR2 FQGNSA. CDR3 length: 12 amino acids.